Sequencing of this TCR beta chain was carried out in a study of blood T cells in healthy people across ages. Study-wide context: Template switching captured about one barcoded beta molecule per two T cells.

Together with a sample-barcoded 5' primer, a J-beta primer mix was included in a second PCR lasting about 6 to 11 cycles. A tag from a template-switch adaptor with 12 random nucleotides marked each cDNA molecule. Using its own MiXCR run on the 5' RACE reads, TCRdb lists one record per CDR3 protein. The sample has approximately 400,000 distinct CDR3 sequences; about 52% are singletons. Germline V gives CDR1 SGHTA, CDR2 FQGNSA. V lost 5 bases, J lost 5 bases, and 15 bases lay in between. The CDR3 has 14 residues. General observations from the study: Percentage of naive T cells showed a strong correlation with TCR beta diversity.

With regard to this clonotype: Antigen specificity is unknown.

The specimen sequenced was blood. V usage is TRBV7-2 and J usage is TRBJ2-5; D not certain. This TCR derives from a man aged 55 to 70 in good health. CDR3 in amino acids: CASSPPSSRETQYF. The CDR3 nucleotides read TGTGCCAGCAGCCCACCCTCGAGTCGGGAGACCCAGTACTTC.